The 8 T cell receptor beta chains below were found in one sample sequenced in a study of T-cell reconstitution after alpha-beta-depleted transplantation in children. The library targeted TCRbeta and was prepared with unique molecular identifiers. TCRdb re-derived calls from the PCR reads in MiXCR, one entry per CDR3 protein. The sample lists some 490,000 distinct CDR3 sequences, under 15% occurring once. Sequenced material: PBMCs from the stem cell graft donor, taken from the stem cell graft. The receptors come from a human donor who donated a stem cell graft to a child with combined immunodeficiency.

The table lists this clonotype with a few counts. This chain connects TRBV6-2 or TRBV6-3 to TRBJ2-7, with TRBD2 matching over 8 bases. From germline, CDR1 is MNHEY and CDR2 SVGEGT. This CDR3 is built from 15 residues. The J segment lost 2 bases and the V segment lost 5 bases, leaving 8 bases of the junction unmatched. The CDR3 reads CASSISGTPTYEQYF. CDR3 DNA sequence: TGTGCCAGCAGTATTAGCGGGACACCCACCTACGAGCAGTACTTC.

This clonotype has ten or more counts. The genes are TRBV12-3 or TRBV12-4 and TRBJ2-2; tentative D call: TRBD2 (5 bases). There are 15 residues in the CDR3. With 1 base removed from V and 5 bases from J, the gap between germline ends came to 11 bases. Here the CDR3 DNA reads TGTGCCAGCAGTTTAGGCGACTATTGGACCGGGGAGCTGTTTTTT. Its protein product is CASSLGDYWTGELFF.

In its sample, this clonotype was seen a few times. The chain recombines TRBV12-3 or TRBV12-4 with TRBJ2-3; unclear D gene. Trimming stripped 2 bases from V and 8 bases from J, with 8 bases between. The CDR3 runs to 12 residues. As DNA, the CDR3 is TGTGCCAGCAGTTTATGGCCGGGTACGCAGTATTTT. Translated, it gives CASSLWPGTQYF.

This clonotype occurred many times. In nucleotides, the CDR3 is TGCGCCAGCAGCTTGGGAAGGTTCGGGCAGTACTTC. Translated, it gives CASSLGRFGQYF. The V call is TRBV5-1, the J call TRBJ2-7; D is uncertain. V lost 0 bases and J lost 9, with 10 bases in between. CDR3 length equals 12 residues. CDR1 SGHRS and CDR2 YFSETQ come from the germline V gene. Filled out from reference TRBV5-1 and TRBJ2-7, the complete variable domain reads KAGVTQTPRYLIKTRGQQVTLSCSPISGHRSVSWYQQTPGQGLQFLFEYFSETQRNKGNFPGRFSGRQFSNSRSEMNVSTLELGDSALYLCASSLGRFGQYFGPGTRLTVT.

Regarding this clonotype: Mismatch with germline at one junction end may stem from a read error. This chain joins TRBV12-3 or TRBV12-4 and TRBJ2-3; 8 positions agree with TRBD2. The CDR3 is 16 residues long. Written as DNA, the CDR3 is TGTGCCAGCCGTTTCAAAGGAGCGGGGGCTGGGGATACGCAGTATTTT. This gives the protein CASRFKGAGAGDTQYF.

In its sample, this clonotype was seen a few times. This chain links TRBV12-3 or TRBV12-4 with TRBJ2-5; possible D gene TRBD1, 5 bases. This CDR3 region has 15 residues. The V gene lost 5 bases and the J gene lost 0 bases, with 13 bases spanning the gap. CDR3 nucleotide sequence: TGTGCCAGCAGTAACAACAGGTTCTACCAAGAGACCCAGTACTTC. Residues: CASSNNRFYQETQYF.

This clonotype has a count of ten or more. The genes are TRBV29-1 and TRBJ2-1, with D maybe TRBD1 (6 bases). Germline loops: CDR1 SQVTM, CDR2 ANQGSEA. The germline V and J ends were trimmed by 2 bases and 2 bases, with 19 bases remaining between them. The CDR3 is 17 residues long. CDR3 nucleotide sequence: TGCAGCGTTGAACCCCCAATTAGACAGGAGACCTACAATGAGCAGTTCTTC. Translating gives CSVEPPIRQETYNEQFF.

This chain joins TRBV9 and TRBJ1-4; perhaps TRBD1 as D (6 bases). CDR1 and CDR2 (germline): SGDLS, YYNGEE. This CDR3 region has 14 residues. Trimming left V 0 bases short and J 8 bases short, with 11 bases between. For the CDR3, the DNA is TGTGCCAGCAGCGTAGGGTGGGGGCTGGAAAAACTGTTTTTT. It translates to CASSVGWGLEKLFF.